This entry concerns a single T cell receptor (beta chain). Its antigen is not known. The source of the sample is a study of vaccination effects on CD4 cells after COVID-19. Study-wide context: Using viral peptide pools, the ViraFEST assay grew out antigen-specific CD4+ T cells prior to sequencing.

After roughly eleven days in culture, the CD4+ T cells were isolated. Every participant took two doses of the BNT162b2 or mRNA-1273 vaccine. Using immunoSEQ multiplex PCR, the repertoire was profiled, and TCRdb retains in-frame clones only, with some absent. The sample lists about 73,000 clones; about 73% were seen once. V was pared by 5 bases and J by 0 bases, with 14 bases between. Germline assignment: CDR1 SGHRS and CDR2 YFSETQ. This CDR3 contains 15 residues. Study-wide results and caveats: The study found marked clonal contraction of infection- and vaccine-induced clones late after vaccination.

The genes are TRBV5-1 and TRBJ1-2; no clear D. The clonotype originates from a human donor who received a COVID-19 vaccine. Sequencing was performed on CD4+ T cells from PBMCs cultured without peptide, taken after COVID-19 vaccination. This CDR3 is CASRSGRGANYGYTF. CDR3 DNA: TGCGCCAGCAGGTCCGGACGGGGAGCTAACTATGGCTACACCTTC. The full variable domain, its missing parts supplied by reference TRBV5-1 and TRBJ1-2, is KAGVTQTPRYLIKTRGQQVTLSCSPISGHRSVSWYQQTPGQGLQFLFEYFSETQRNKGNFPGRFSGRQFSNSRSEMNVSTLELGDSALYLCASRSGRGANYGYTFGSGTRLTVV.